This T cell receptor beta chain is from a study of CD8 T cells in Susac syndrome. CDR1 is MNHEY and CDR2 is SMNVEV in the germline V gene (reference sequence). The junction had 3 bases not matched to a gene; V was cut back by 5 bases and J by 0 bases. The CDR3 has 14 residues. TEMRA cells were FACS-enriched, unlike CD8+ and CD4+ T cells, which were negatively isolated. Random hexamers were used to reverse transcribe roughly 0.5 to 1 ug of RNA. TCRdb re-analysed the immunoSEQ multiplex PCR reads in MiXCR, keeping a single row per CDR3 protein. There are some 450,000 distinct CDR3 sequences in the sample; approximately 85% occur only once, and roughly 0.1% lies in the top ten.

J is TRBJ2-7 and V is TRBV27; 8 bases match TRBD2. This clonotype was obtained from a human donor with multiple sclerosis. The sample comprised CD8+ T cells from PBMCs. CDR3 region: CASSQRGTSYEQYF. CDR3 nucleotides: TGTGCCAGCAGTCAGCGGGGGACCTCCTACGAGCAGTACTTC.